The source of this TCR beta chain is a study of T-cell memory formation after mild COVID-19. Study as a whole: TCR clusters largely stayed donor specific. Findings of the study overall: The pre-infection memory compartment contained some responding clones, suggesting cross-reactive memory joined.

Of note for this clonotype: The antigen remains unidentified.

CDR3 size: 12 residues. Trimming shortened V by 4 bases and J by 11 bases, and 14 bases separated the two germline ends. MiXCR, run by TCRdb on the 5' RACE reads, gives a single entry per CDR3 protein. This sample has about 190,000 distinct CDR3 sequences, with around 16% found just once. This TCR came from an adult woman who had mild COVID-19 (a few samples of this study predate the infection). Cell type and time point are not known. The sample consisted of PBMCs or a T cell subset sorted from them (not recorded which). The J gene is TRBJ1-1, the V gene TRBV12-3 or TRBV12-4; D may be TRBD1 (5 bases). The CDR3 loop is CASSSGPSGAFF. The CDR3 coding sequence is TGTGCCAGCAGTTCGGGACCGTCGGGGGCTTTCTTT.